The 27 T cell receptor beta chains below were found in one sample sequenced in a study of T cell changes during pregnancy in multiple sclerosis. Using immunoSEQ multiplex PCR, the repertoire was profiled, and TCRdb retains in-frame clones only, with some absent. In the table there are roughly 80,000 clones, roughly 90% of which are singletons. This specimen consisted of peripheral blood, obtained before pregnancy. The receptors derive from a female donor with multiple sclerosis, enrolled in a pregnancy study.

The genes are TRBV2 and TRBJ2-5; no definite D call. This CDR3 region has 15 residues. V lost 5 bases and J 2 bases, leaving 15 bases between the germline ends. CDR1 is SNHLY and CDR2 is FYNNEI in the germline V gene. The DNA of the CDR3 is TGTGCCAGCAGTCTTGGAGCATCTCCGCAAGAGACCCAGTACTTC. Its translation: CASSLGASPQETQYF.

V and J are TRBV5-1 and TRBJ2-3, with 9 nucleotides matching TRBD1. Germline V gene sequence: CDR1 SGHRS, CDR2 YFSETQ. CDR3 length: 14 residues. After removal of 1 base from V and 7 bases from J, the junction contained 4 bases not matched to a gene. The CDR3 sequence is CASSLTGGANTQYF. The CDR3, as DNA: TGCGCCAGCAGCTTGACAGGGGGCGCGAATACGCAGTATTTT.

The rearrangement joins TRBV19 to TRBJ2-4; TRBD1 agrees at 7 bases. The CDR3 extends over 14 amino acids. The V segment lost 8 bases and the J segment 4 bases; nucleotides outside the gene matches: 8. In germline, CDR1 is LNHDA, CDR2 SQIVND (reference sequence). The CDR3 nucleotides read TGTGCCAGTGAAGAGAGGGACAGAAAAAACATTCAGTACTTC. Encoded protein: CASEERDRKNIQYF.

J is TRBJ2-5 and V is TRBV10-1; 7 nucleotides match TRBD2. Looked up from germline, CDR1 is WNHNN and CDR2 is SYGVQD (reference sequence). The CDR3 loop spans 13 amino acids. Germline trimming cut 0 bases from V and 5 bases from J; bases unmatched to any gene: 0. The CDR3 DNA sequence: TGCGCCAGCAGTGAGTCTAGCGGGGAGACCCAGTACTTC. It codes for CASSESSGETQYF.

This clone was seen ten or more times. The chain uses TRBV5-1 and TRBJ1-1, with D uncertain. The CDR3 covers 13 residues. V dropped 4 bases and J dropped 1 base, with 8 bases sitting between them. The germline CDR1 and CDR2 sequences are SGHRS and YFSETQ. CDR3 nucleotide sequence: TGCGCCAGCAGCGGCGGGCCGAACACTGAAGCTTTCTTT. It codes for CASSGGPNTEAFF.

The J gene is TRBJ2-1, the V gene TRBV5-1; 9 nucleotides line up with TRBD2. V lost 3 bases to trimming and J lost 8 bases; unmatched junction nucleotides: 12. The CDR3 runs 16 residues. The V gene's germline CDR1 is SGHRS and CDR2 YFSETQ. The CDR3 sequence: CASSSEAGGGFDEQFF. DNA for the CDR3: TGCGCCAGCAGCTCAGAAGCGGGGGGCGGGTTCGATGAGCAGTTCTTC.

The chain joins TRBV27 to TRBJ1-1, with TRBD1 as a possible D gene (6 bases). Trimming pared 5 bases from V and 3 bases from J, leaving 10 bases between. The germline V gene has CDR1 MNHEY and CDR2 SMNVEV (reference sequence). There are 13 residues in the CDR3. The CDR3 DNA sequence: TGTGCCAGCAGTCAGGGGCCGGACACTGAAGCTTTCTTT. It specifies CASSQGPDTEAFF.

This clone was seen a single time. The chain carries TRBV5-1 and TRBJ2-5, with a tentative D call TRBD1 (5 bases). From germline, CDR1 is SGHRS and CDR2 YFSETQ. This CDR3 is 13 amino acids long. V was cut by 2 bases and J by 1 base, with 6 bases left in between. CDR3 in DNA: TGCGCCAGCAGCTTCAGGGTCCAAGAGACCCAGTACTTC. It codes for CASSFRVQETQYF.

The rearrangement uses TRBV7-9 and TRBJ1-2; 7 bases align to TRBD1. V dropped 5 bases and J dropped 6; count of bases not matched to a gene: 15. The CDR3 is 16 amino acids. CDR1 and CDR2 from the germline V gene are SEHNR and FQNEAQ (reference sequence). The CDR3 here is CASSRFRTGDNDGYTF. CDR3 nucleotides: TGTGCCAGCAGCCGCTTTCGGACAGGAGATAATGATGGCTACACCTTC. The whole variable domain, filled in from reference TRBV7-9 and TRBJ1-2, reads DTGVSQNPRHKITKRGQNVTFRCDPISEHNRLYWYRQTLGQGPEFLTYFQNEAQLEKSRLLSDRFSAERPKGSFSTLEIQRTEQGDSAMYLCASSRFRTGDNDGYTFGSGTRLTVV.

The chain recombines TRBV4-1 with TRBJ2-5; TRBD2 might be the D (6 bases). With 1 base removed from V and 4 bases from J, the gap between germline ends came to 19 bases. Germline loops: CDR1 MGHRA, CDR2 YSYEKL. The CDR3 sequence is 17 residues long. CDR3 coding DNA: TGCGCCAGCAGCCAAGGGGCCGCGGGGCCGCGTCCAGAGACCCAGTACTTC. Its translation is CASSQGAAGPRPETQYF.

This sequence joins TRBV5-1 and TRBJ1-4, with 8 nucleotides matching TRBD1. The CDR3 totals 16 residues. Germline assignment: CDR1 SGHRS and CDR2 YFSETQ. Trimming cost V 4 bases and J 6 bases; bases outside gene matches: 11. Here the CDR3 reads CASSPNGQGGYEKLFF. The CDR3 bases are TGCGCCAGCAGCCCGAATGGACAGGGAGGGTATGAAAAACTGTTTTTT.

This chain connects TRBV18 to TRBJ2-2, with D possibly TRBD1 on 5 matching bases. The CDR3 consists of 15 residues. Between the trimmed V and J ends, which lost 6 bases and 3 bases, there was a span of 14 bases. Per germline, CDR1 KGHSH and CDR2 LQKENI. DNA for the CDR3: TGTGCCAGCTCTCCGAGGACAATCGACACCGGGGAGCTGTTTTTT. This translates into CASSPRTIDTGELFF.

The J gene is TRBJ2-2, the V gene TRBV27; no clear D gene. Trimming cost V 2 bases and J 6 bases, with 10 bases left between them. CDR1 and CDR2 from the germline V gene are MNHEY and SMNVEV (reference sequence). CDR3 length: 14 residues. The CDR3 here is CASSLAFSAGELFF. CDR3 bases: TGTGCCAGCAGTTTAGCGTTTTCGGCCGGGGAGCTGTTTTTT.

The chain has TRBV11-2 and TRBJ1-1; 7 bases are shared with TRBD1. Germline V gene sequence: CDR1 SGHAT, CDR2 FQNNGV. The CDR3 extends over 14 amino acids. V dropped 5 bases and J dropped 11; count of bases not matched to a gene: 14. In DNA, the CDR3 is TGTGCCAGCAGCCCCATCAGGGGGGAGATGGCGGCTTTCTTT. This codes for CASSPIRGEMAAFF.

The chain employs TRBV7-3 and TRBJ1-2, with D maybe TRBD1 (6 bases). With 4 bases removed from V and 8 bases from J, the gap between germline ends came to 14 bases. This CDR3 has 13 amino acids. Germline V lookup: CDR1 SGHTA, CDR2 FQGTGA. DNA of the CDR3: TGTGCCAGCAGCTCGTCCCCTGGGGGCGGCTACACCTTC. It codes for CASSSSPGGGYTF.

This clone was observed a handful of times. J is TRBJ1-2 and V is TRBV6-5; 9 bases map to TRBD1. V lost 6 bases, J lost 6 bases, and 5 bases stayed unmatched. Per germline, CDR1 MNHEY and CDR2 SVGAGI. This CDR3 is built from 13 residues. The CDR3 sequence: CASRWDRANGYTF. The CDR3 DNA reads as TGTGCCAGCAGGTGGGACAGGGCGAATGGCTACACCTTC.

The chain combines TRBV7-8 with TRBJ2-5; D is perhaps TRBD2 (5 bases). This CDR3 has 14 residues. Trimming took 1 base from V and 3 from J, leaving 9 bases between them. The V gene's germline CDR1 is SGHVS and CDR2 FQNEAQ. CDR3 nucleotides: TGTGCCAGCAGCTTAGAGGAGGTGAAAGAGACCCAGTACTTC. This codes for CASSLEEVKETQYF.

The chain links TRBV19 to TRBJ1-5; no clear D gene. Trimming removed 1 base from V and 4 bases from J, with 8 bases in between. The CDR3 is 14 amino acids. CDR1 LNHDA and CDR2 SQIVND come from the germline V gene (reference sequence). CDR3 region: CASSIGGENQPQHF. The DNA for the CDR3 is TGTGCCAGTAGTATAGGTGGGGAGAATCAGCCCCAGCATTTT.

This clone appeared once. This chain connects TRBV19 to TRBJ2-1, with D possibly being TRBD1 (5 bases). Germline V lookup: CDR1 LNHDA, CDR2 SQIVND (reference sequence). The CDR3 extends over 18 amino acids. The germline V and J ends were trimmed by 3 bases and 0 bases, with 18 bases remaining between them. CDR3: CASSMLQGSFGSYNEQFF. The DNA of the CDR3 is TGTGCCAGTAGTATGTTGCAGGGAAGTTTTGGCTCCTACAATGAGCAGTTCTTC.

The chain has TRBV2 and TRBJ1-1; tentative D call: TRBD1 (5 bases). The V end lost 4 bases, the J end lost 2 bases, and 8 bases lay between the germline ends. The CDR3 has 13 residues. CDR1 and CDR2 from the germline V gene are SNHLY and FYNNEI. As DNA, the CDR3 is TGTGCCAGCAGTGTGGACACTAACACTGAAGCTTTCTTT. Its translation: CASSVDTNTEAFF. Full variable domain (remainder filled in from reference TRBV2 and TRBJ1-1): EPEVTQTPSHQVTQMGQEVILRCVPISNHLYFYWYRQILGQKVEFLVSFYNNEISEKSEIFDDQFSVERPDGSNFTLKIRSTKLEDSAMYFCASSVDTNTEAFFGQGTRLTVV.

V is TRBV28 and J is TRBJ2-5, with 8 bases matching TRBD2. CDR3 length: 14 amino acids. The J segment lost 4 bases and the V segment lost 8 bases, leaving 9 bases of the junction unmatched. Germline V CDR1 and CDR2: MDHEN, SYDVKM. The CDR3 reads CASSFLAGTETQYF. CDR3 in DNA: TGTGCCAGCTCTTTCCTAGCGGGCACAGAGACCCAGTACTTC.

V gene TRBV18 combines with J gene TRBJ1-3; possibly TRBD1 for D (5 bases). The CDR3 extends over 16 amino acids. The germline CDR1 and CDR2 sequences are KGHSH and LQKENI. The V gene lost 1 base and the J gene lost 3 bases, with 13 bases spanning the gap. The CDR3 DNA is TGTGCCAGCTCACCACGGCAGAGTACAGGTGGAAACACCATATATTTT. As protein: CASSPRQSTGGNTIYF. The variable domain in full, with the rest retrieved from reference TRBV18 and TRBJ1-3, is NAGVMQNPRHLVRRRGQEARLRCSPMKGHSHVYWYRQLPEEGLKFMVYLQKENIIDESGMPKERFSAEFPKEGPSILRIQQVVRGDSAAYFCASSPRQSTGGNTIYFGEGSWLTVV.

The gene calls are TRBV4-1 and TRBJ1-3; tentatively, D is TRBD1 (5 bases). This CDR3 is built from 15 residues. CDR1 MGHRA and CDR2 YSYEKL come from the germline V gene. V lost 3 bases and J lost 0, with 9 bases in between. The CDR3 region has the DNA TGCGCCAGCAGCCAGGGACTCAGCTCTGGAAACACCATATATTTT. This translates into CASSQGLSSGNTIYF.

The chain joins TRBV19 to TRBJ1-1; 10 nucleotides align to TRBD1. The CDR3 contains 13 residues. The V gene end was trimmed by 6 bases and the J gene end by 7 bases; junction bases not matched to a gene: 5. Germline-derived CDR1 and CDR2 are LNHDA and SQIVND (reference sequence). As DNA, the CDR3 is TGTGCCAGTAGGCAACGGACAGGGGGTGAAGCTTTCTTT. Protein sequence: CASRQRTGGEAFF.

The V call is TRBV2, the J call TRBJ2-1, with 7 bases matching TRBD2. The trim removed 7 bases at V and 5 bases at J, leaving 8 bases unmatched. This CDR3 has 14 residues. In germline, CDR1 is SNHLY, CDR2 FYNNEI. Here the CDR3 reads CASNWLAENNEQFF. The CDR3 region has the DNA TGTGCCAGCAATTGGCTAGCGGAGAACAATGAGCAGTTCTTC.

The chain uses TRBV7-9 and TRBJ1-2; 9 nucleotides line up with TRBD1. The germline V gene encodes CDR1 SEHNR and CDR2 FQNEAQ (reference sequence). This CDR3 region has 16 residues. V shed 1 base, J shed 7 bases, and the junction held 10 bases outside the gene matches. The CDR3 nucleotides are TGTGCCAGCAGCTTAGGGGGGACAGGGAAAAAGGGTGGCTACACCTTC. As protein: CASSLGGTGKKGGYTF.

The chain links TRBV2 to TRBJ1-1; no firm D call. Germline-derived CDR1 and CDR2 are SNHLY and FYNNEI. This CDR3 has 15 residues. V was shortened by 2 bases and J by 5 bases, with 15 bases between the two germline ends. In DNA form, the CDR3 reads TGTGCCAGCAGTGAATCGGTCGCAATCGGGACTGAAGCTTTCTTT. It is translated as CASSESVAIGTEAFF.